The 13 T cell receptor beta chains below were found in one sample sequenced in a study of blood T cell repertoires in COVID-19. Assay: immunoSEQ multiplex PCR; the TCRdb copy retains only in-frame clones and omits some. The table has 150,000 to 200,000 clones, 82% seen once. Source material: PBMCs or T cells enriched from blood (not recorded which). The origin of the receptors is an older woman with acute COVID-19.

The chain is built from TRBV9 and TRBJ1-2; no definite D call. V was clipped by 0 bases and J by 2 bases, with 11 bases between them. The CDR3 has 15 residues. CDR1 SGDLS and CDR2 YYNGEE come from the germline V gene. The CDR3: CASSVGEKPNYGYTF. The CDR3 bases are TGTGCCAGCAGCGTAGGGGAGAAACCCAACTATGGCTACACCTTC. Together with reference TRBV9 and TRBJ1-2, the CDR3 gives the full variable domain: DSGVTQTPKHLITATGQRVTLRCSPRSGDLSVYWYQQSLDQGLQFLIQYYNGEERAKGNILERFSAQQFPDLHSELNLSSLELGDSALYFCASSVGEKPNYGYTFGSGTRLTVV.

Ten or more counts support this clone. Other DNA sequences within the sample encode an identical CDR3. The V gene is TRBV6-1, the J gene TRBJ2-2, with D possibly TRBD1 on 6 matching bases. The CDR3 sequence is 18 residues long. V was clipped by 2 bases and J by 1 base, with 17 bases between them. Germline V lookup: CDR1 MNHNS, CDR2 SASEGT. Written as DNA, the CDR3 is TGTGCCAGCAGTGAAACCCTTGGTCAGGGGAAGAACACCGGGGAGCTGTTTTTT. It translates to CASSETLGQGKNTGELFF.

The CDR3, as DNA: TGTGCCAGCAGCCCAGGGGGGCGACTAGCGCTCAGCTACGAGCAGTACTTC. Translating it yields CASSPGGRLALSYEQYF. V gene TRBV7-8 combines with J gene TRBJ2-7; a possible D gene is TRBD2 (8 bases). V lost 5 bases to trimming and J lost 3 bases, with 23 bases between them. This CDR3 comprises 17 residues. Per the germline V gene, CDR1 is SGHVS and CDR2 is FQNEAQ. The full variable domain, with the rest looked up from reference TRBV7-8 and TRBJ2-7, is GAGVSQSPRYKVAKRGQDVALRCDPISGHVSLFWYQQALGQGPEFLTYFQNEAQLDKSGLPSDRFFAERPEGSVSTLKIQRTQQEDSAVYLCASSPGGRLALSYEQYFGPGTRLTVT.

CDR3 sequence: CSVGGTSTSGGKLFF. The CDR3 DNA reads TGCAGCGTTGGGGGGACTTCTACCTCCGGCGGGAAACTGTTTTTT. The rearrangement links TRBV29-1 to TRBJ1-4; a possible D gene is TRBD1 (5 bases). Trimming removed 4 bases at V and 11 bases at J, with 23 bases between. The CDR3 spans 15 residues. Germline assignment: CDR1 SQVTM and CDR2 ANQGSEA.

The chain links TRBV20-1 to TRBJ1-2; possible D gene TRBD1, 5 bases. The CDR3 runs 12 residues. The germline V and J ends were trimmed by 5 bases and 10 bases, with 17 bases remaining between them. The germline V gene encodes CDR1 DFQATT and CDR2 SNEGSKA (reference sequence). CDR3 sequence reads: CSAGGALFDYTF. CDR3 DNA sequence: TGCAGTGCTGGTGGGGCTTTGTTCGACTACACCTTC.

Notes on this clone: Within the sample, other DNA sequences also encode this same CDR3. The chain links TRBV7-2 to TRBJ2-5; 7 nucleotides align to TRBD2. Germline CDR1 and CDR2: SGHTA and FQGNSA. V dropped 6 bases and J dropped 1; count of bases not matched to a gene: 5. The CDR3 is 14 amino acids. CDR3 amino acids: CASSPSGVQETQYF. The CDR3 region has the DNA TGTGCCAGCAGTCCCAGCGGGGTCCAAGAGACCCAGTACTTC.

The genes are TRBV18 and TRBJ2-7, with 9 nucleotides matching TRBD1. This CDR3 has 15 residues. Germline trimming cut 3 bases from V and 9 bases from J; bases unmatched to any gene: 12. Per the germline V gene, CDR1 is KGHSH and CDR2 is LQKENI. The chain's CDR3 is CASSPPGQGRPGQYV. The CDR3 nucleotides are TGTGCCAGCTCACCTCCGGGACAGGGCCGCCCGGGGCAGTACGTC.

V usage is TRBV11-3 and J usage is TRBJ2-1; 10 bases fit TRBD2. The CDR3 runs 14 residues. The V segment lost 4 bases and the J segment 4 bases; nucleotides outside the gene matches: 1. Germline-derived CDR1 and CDR2 are SGHNT and YENEEA. The CDR3 coding sequence is TGTGCCAGCAGCTCGGGACTAGCGTACAATGAGCAGTTCTTC. This encodes CASSSGLAYNEQFF.

This clone came up a few times. The chain is built from TRBV11-2 and TRBJ2-1; maybe TRBD1 (5 bases). V lost 5 bases and J lost 0, with 14 bases in between. Germline CDR1 SGHAT, CDR2 FQNNGV. The CDR3 sequence is 16 residues long. DNA for the CDR3: TGTGCCAGCAGCGCTCGATCTGACAGCTCCTACAATGAGCAGTTCTTC. Translated, it gives CASSARSDSSYNEQFF.

The chain couples TRBV7-2 to TRBJ2-1, with TRBD2 identical over 7 bases. The germline V gene has CDR1 SGHTA and CDR2 FQGNSA. The V segment lost 2 bases and the J segment 7 bases; nucleotides outside the gene matches: 8. The CDR3 has 15 amino acids. The CDR3 spells CASSLNVGGPNEQFF. The DNA of the CDR3 is TGTGCCAGCAGCTTAAATGTGGGAGGGCCGAATGAGCAGTTCTTC.

The chain couples TRBV7-2 to TRBJ1-2, with D possibly matching TRBD1 (5 bases). The CDR3 covers 12 residues. Trimming stripped 3 bases from V and 13 bases from J, with 15 bases between. CDR1 is SGHTA and CDR2 is FQGNSA in the germline V gene. The CDR3 loop reads CASSFRDPGVTF. For the CDR3, the DNA is TGTGCCAGCAGCTTCCGGGATCCGGGGGTCACCTTC.

The gene calls are TRBV10-3 and TRBJ2-1; the match to TRBD2 covers 12 bases. Germline trimming cut 11 bases from V and 8 bases from J; bases unmatched to any gene: 10. CDR1 is ENHRY, CDR2 SYGVKD, per germline. The CDR3 length is 14 residues. This chain's CDR3 is CAAQTSGRFHEQFF. For the CDR3, the DNA is TGTGCCGCCCAGACTAGCGGGAGATTCCATGAGCAGTTCTTC.

This chain uses TRBV10-3 with TRBJ2-7; 8 bases are a match to TRBD1. CDR1 is ENHRY, CDR2 SYGVKD, per germline. The junction had 1 base not matched to a gene; V was cut back by 5 bases and J by 1 base. CDR3 length: 13 residues. CDR3 nucleotide sequence: TGTGCCATCAGTCGGACAGGGTCCTACGAGCAGTACGTC. Protein product: CAISRTGSYEQYV.